The 8 T cell receptor beta chains presented below share a single source sample, sequenced in a study of tumor-infiltrating lymphocytes in oesophageal squamous cell carcinoma. TCRdb analysed the PCR reads with MiXCR anew, one entry per CDR3 protein. Seen here are 15,000 to 20,000 distinct CDR3 sequences, about 40% observed once, and the top ten hold under 20%. The sequencing input was normal esophageal tissue next to the tumor. The receptors derive from a female donor with esophageal squamous cell carcinoma.

Sample share makes this clonotype large (0.1 to 1%). The chain recombines TRBV12-3 or TRBV12-4 with TRBJ1-1, with 8 bases matching TRBD1. The CDR3 contains 14 residues. Trimming took 5 bases from V and 5 from J; bases not matched to a gene: 7. The CDR3 DNA is TGTGCCAGCAGTACCCAAACAGGGGGGACTGAAGCTTTCTTT. Translation gives CASSTQTGGTEAFF.

CDR3 bases: TGTGCCAGCTCACCAACAACAGTCATGAACACTGAAGCTTTCTTT. Translated, it gives CASSPTTVMNTEAFF. The chain is built from TRBV18 and TRBJ1-1; no reliable D call. V was trimmed by 2 bases and J by 0 bases, leaving 10 bases between them. This CDR3 is built from 15 residues. CDR1 KGHSH and CDR2 LQKENI come from the germline V gene.

This rearrangement joins TRBV7-6 to TRBJ2-5, with 8 bases that match TRBD1. The CDR3 is 14 amino acids. CDR1 SGHVS and CDR2 FNYEAQ come from the germline V gene. Germline trimming cut 3 bases from V and 7 bases from J; bases unmatched to any gene: 7. CDR3 loop: CASSLETGAGTQYF. The CDR3 DNA sequence: TGTGCCAGCAGCTTGGAGACAGGGGCCGGGACCCAGTACTTC.

CDR3 sequence (DNA): TGTGCCAGCAGTGCTTGGGCGACTGAAGCTTTCTTT. Its protein is CASSAWATEAFF. The rearrangement joins TRBV6-6 to TRBJ1-1; D gene unclear. The CDR3 is 12 residues long. V was trimmed by 5 bases and J by 5 bases, leaving 9 bases between them. Germline CDR1 reads MNHNY; CDR2 reads SVGAGI (reference sequence).

The genes are TRBV15 and TRBJ1-1; TRBD1 is a possible D gene (6 bases). The CDR3 spans 16 residues. With 4 bases removed from V and 0 bases from J, the gap between germline ends came to 15 bases. CDR1 and CDR2 from the germline V gene are LNHNV and YYDKDF (reference sequence). The CDR3: CATSTRGRGMNTEAFF. CDR3 in DNA: TGTGCCACCAGCACCAGGGGCAGGGGAATGAACACTGAAGCTTTCTTT.

This chain connects TRBV7-3 to TRBJ2-7; D unresolved. The CDR3 covers 13 residues. Per germline, CDR1 SGHTA and CDR2 FQGTGA. V lost 2 bases and J lost 7, with 12 bases in between. The CDR3 sequence is CASSLESYNEQYF. DNA for the CDR3: TGTGCCAGCAGCTTAGAATCTTACAATGAGCAGTACTTC.

This clonotype was seen at least ten times. CDR3 sequence: CASTWGRGSYNEQFF. CDR3 DNA: TGTGCCAGCACCTGGGGCAGGGGGTCGTACAATGAGCAGTTCTTC. J is TRBJ2-1 and V is TRBV27, with TRBD1 identical over 7 bases. The CDR3 length is 15 residues. The V and J ends lost 7 bases and 4 bases, in that order; junction bases with no gene match: 10. Germline V gene data show CDR1 as MNHEY and CDR2 as SMNVEV (reference sequence).

By its share, this clonotype is medium-sized. The chain uses TRBV7-9 and TRBJ1-4; D possibly corresponds to TRBD1 (5 bases). V lost 5 bases and J lost 2, with 15 bases in between. The CDR3 is made up of 16 amino acids. Looked up from germline, CDR1 is SEHNR and CDR2 is FQNEAQ (reference sequence). Here the CDR3 DNA reads TGTGCCAGCAGCACATCCTCAGGGCCGACTAATGAAAAACTGTTTTTT. Its protein is CASSTSSGPTNEKLFF.